This is a list of T cell receptor beta chains from one sample in a study of shared clonotypes between healthy human individuals. The table came from immunoSEQ multiplex PCR; TCRdb's copy has only in-frame clones and leaves some out. The sample has 650,000 to 700,000 clones, about nine tenths seen once. Specimen: memory CD8+ T cells from PBMCs. The receptors originated from a man aged 18 to 29 in good health. Some clones in this sample may be carry-over from other donors' samples. CDR3s leave out the opening cysteine and the closing phenylalanine or tryptophan. Each record gives: CDR3 length, V gene, CDR3 protein.

13,TRBV6-1,ASRVRVGDNQPQH
10,TRBV9,ASSAGGAEAF
12,TRBV5-1,ASSLQWANYGYT
15,TRBV5-1,ASSLAGLAGRPRTQY
13,TRBV7-9,ASSRSGRDTGELF
15,TRBV11-2,ASSSGTGGPMNEKLF
10,TRBV11-2,ASSLDRVEQY
12,TRBV7-9,ASSRTGTTGELF
11,TRBV4-1,AVGRVPYNEQF
12,TRBV10-1,ASSSVASSPEQY
11,TRBV29-1,SVGLATTSEQY
12,TRBV6-5,ASSLTGVVGEQY